The 8 T cell receptor beta chains given below trace back to one sample, sequenced in a study of blood T cell repertoires in COVID-19. The data were produced by immunoSEQ multiplex PCR, yet TCRdb's version contains in-frame clones alone and is incomplete. Of some 360,000 clones listed, about nine tenths are singletons. Material: PBMCs or T cells enriched from blood (not recorded which). Source of these receptors: a woman aged 30 to 39 who had been exposed to COVID-19.

This clone was picked up a small number of times. The chain joins TRBV6-6 to TRBJ2-7; 8 bases fit TRBD2. After removal of 5 bases from V and 3 bases from J, the junction contained 18 bases not matched to a gene. Germline CDR1 and CDR2: MNHNY and SVGAGI (reference sequence). This CDR3 is built from 18 residues. CDR3 residues: CASSHISWIAGSLYEQYF. Here the CDR3 DNA reads TGTGCCAGCAGTCACATCTCCTGGATAGCGGGATCCCTCTACGAGCAGTACTTC.

The DNA of the CDR3 is TGTGCCAGCAGCTTCGAAAGGGCGGGCACCGGGGAGCTGTTTTTT. This codes for CASSFERAGTGELFF. This rearrangement joins TRBV7-8 to TRBJ2-2; TRBD2 might be the D (5 bases). Germline V CDR1 and CDR2: SGHVS, FQNEAQ. The germline V and J ends were trimmed by 3 bases and 4 bases, with 12 bases remaining between them. The CDR3 spans 15 residues.

The chain recombines TRBV6-5 with TRBJ2-5, with D possibly TRBD1 on 6 matching bases. Germline CDR1 MNHEY, CDR2 SVGAGI. The V end was cut by 6 bases, the J end by 2 bases, with 16 bases between. There are 15 residues in the CDR3. Here the CDR3 DNA reads TGTGCCAGCAGGGGATCCCTAGGGGGTCAAGAGACCCAGTACTTC. It translates to CASRGSLGGQETQYF.

The rearrangement links TRBV7-3 to TRBJ2-1; 11 bases agree with TRBD2. This CDR3 spans 16 amino acids. V was pared by 2 bases and J by 4 bases, with 4 bases of the junction left unmatched. The germline V gene has CDR1 SGHTA and CDR2 FQGTGA. The CDR3 region has the DNA TGTGCCAGCAGCTTAGAGGGACTAGCGGTATACAATGAGCAGTTCTTC. It translates to CASSLEGLAVYNEQFF.

V usage is TRBV5-1 and J usage is TRBJ2-7; tentatively, D is TRBD2 (6 bases). CDR3 length equals 13 residues. V was trimmed by 3 bases and J by 7 bases, leaving 14 bases between them. The germline V gene encodes CDR1 SGHRS and CDR2 YFSETQ. The chain's CDR3 is CASSSQTGGEQYF. The CDR3 DNA follows: TGCGCCAGCAGCTCGCAGACCGGGGGTGAGCAGTACTTC.

The V and J genes are TRBV9 and TRBJ2-1; the match to TRBD2 covers 9 bases. The CDR3 is 15 residues long. With 2 bases clipped from V and 7 bases from J, the junction kept 7 bases outside the gene matches. The germline gives CDR1 SGDLS, CDR2 YYNGEE. The CDR3 bases are TGTGCCAGCAGCGTTGCTAGCGGGAATGCTAATGAGCAGTTCTTC. Residues: CASSVASGNANEQFF.

V gene TRBV9 combines with J gene TRBJ2-2; a possible D gene is TRBD1 (6 bases). This CDR3 comprises 13 residues. Germline V CDR1 and CDR2: SGDLS, YYNGEE. V shed 7 bases and J shed 1 base, with 8 bases lying between them. CDR3 residues: CASEQGNTGELFF. The DNA of the CDR3 is TGTGCCAGCGAACAGGGGAACACCGGGGAGCTGTTTTTT. The full variable domain, its missing parts supplied by reference TRBV9 and TRBJ2-2, is DSGVTQTPKHLITATGQRVTLRCSPRSGDLSVYWYQQSLDQGLQFLIQYYNGEERAKGNILERFSAQQFPDLHSELNLSSLELGDSALYFCASEQGNTGELFFGEGSRLTVL.

This clone was seen a single time. The rearrangement joins TRBV7-9 to TRBJ2-7; 10 bases map to TRBD2. Germline CDR1 SEHNR, CDR2 FQNEAQ (reference sequence). V lost 4 bases and J lost 4; bases outside the gene matches: 10. This CDR3 region has 16 residues. Here the CDR3 DNA reads TGTGCCAGCAGCTGGGCTAGCGGGAGTGGTTCTTACGAGCAGTACTTC. This sequence encodes CASSWASGSGSYEQYF.